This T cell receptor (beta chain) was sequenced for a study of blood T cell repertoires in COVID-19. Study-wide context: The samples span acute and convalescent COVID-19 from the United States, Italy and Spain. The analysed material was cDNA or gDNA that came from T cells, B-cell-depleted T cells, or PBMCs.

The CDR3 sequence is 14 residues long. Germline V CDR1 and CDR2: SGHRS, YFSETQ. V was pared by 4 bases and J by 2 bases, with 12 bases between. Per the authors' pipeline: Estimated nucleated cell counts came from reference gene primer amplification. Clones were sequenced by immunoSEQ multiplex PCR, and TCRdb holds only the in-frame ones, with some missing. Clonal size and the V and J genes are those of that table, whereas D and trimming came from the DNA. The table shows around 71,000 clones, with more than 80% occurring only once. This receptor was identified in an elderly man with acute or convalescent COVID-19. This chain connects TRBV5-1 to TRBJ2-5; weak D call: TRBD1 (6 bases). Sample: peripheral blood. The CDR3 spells CASSPAGQQETQYF. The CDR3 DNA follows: TGCGCCAGCAGCCCCGCCGGACAGCAAGAGACCCAGTACTTC.